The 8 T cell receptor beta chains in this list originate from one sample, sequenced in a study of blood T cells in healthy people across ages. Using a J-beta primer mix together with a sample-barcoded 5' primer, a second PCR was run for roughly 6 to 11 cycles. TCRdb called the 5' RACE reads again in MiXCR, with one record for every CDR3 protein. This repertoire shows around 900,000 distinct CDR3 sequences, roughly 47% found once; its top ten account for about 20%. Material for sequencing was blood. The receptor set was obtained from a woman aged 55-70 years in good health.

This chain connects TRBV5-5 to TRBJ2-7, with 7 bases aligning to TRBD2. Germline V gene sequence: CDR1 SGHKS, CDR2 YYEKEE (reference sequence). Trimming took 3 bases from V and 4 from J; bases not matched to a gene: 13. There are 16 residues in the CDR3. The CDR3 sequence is CASSSQVRSGDYEQYF. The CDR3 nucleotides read TGTGCCAGCAGCTCCCAGGTTCGAAGCGGGGATTACGAGCAGTACTTC.

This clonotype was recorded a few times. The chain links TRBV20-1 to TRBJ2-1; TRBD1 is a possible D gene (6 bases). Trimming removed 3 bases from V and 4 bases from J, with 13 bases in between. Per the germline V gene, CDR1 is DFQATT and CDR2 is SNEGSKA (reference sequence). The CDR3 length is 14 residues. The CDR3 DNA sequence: TGCAGTGCTAGTAGTGTGGGACAATACAATGAGCAGTTCTTC. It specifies CSASSVGQYNEQFF.

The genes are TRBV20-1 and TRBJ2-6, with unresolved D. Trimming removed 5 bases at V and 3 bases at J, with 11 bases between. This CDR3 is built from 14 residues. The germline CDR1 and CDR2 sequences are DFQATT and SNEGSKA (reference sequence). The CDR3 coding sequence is TGCAGTGCTCGAGCAAGTCTTGGGGCCAACGTCCTGACTTTC. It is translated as CSARASLGANVLTF.

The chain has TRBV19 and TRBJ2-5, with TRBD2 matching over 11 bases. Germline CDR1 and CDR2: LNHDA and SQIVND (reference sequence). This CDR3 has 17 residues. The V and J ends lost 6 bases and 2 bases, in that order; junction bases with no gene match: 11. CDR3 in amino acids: CASRLRTSGPQQETQYF. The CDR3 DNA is TGTGCCAGTAGACTCCGGACTAGCGGGCCGCAACAAGAGACCCAGTACTTC.

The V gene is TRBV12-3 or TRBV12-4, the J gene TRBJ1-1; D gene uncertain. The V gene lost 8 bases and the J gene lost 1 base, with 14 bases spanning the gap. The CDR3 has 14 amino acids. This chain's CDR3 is CASGDFEGNTEAFF. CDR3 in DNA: TGTGCCAGCGGTGATTTTGAAGGGAACACTGAAGCTTTCTTT.

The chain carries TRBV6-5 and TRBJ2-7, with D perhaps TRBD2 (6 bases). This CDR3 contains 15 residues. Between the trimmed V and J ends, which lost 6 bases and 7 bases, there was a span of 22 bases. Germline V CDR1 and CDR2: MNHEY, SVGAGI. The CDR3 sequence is CASSPDGGPYNEQYF. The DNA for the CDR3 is TGTGCCAGCAGCCCCGACGGGGGACCCTACAATGAGCAGTACTTC.

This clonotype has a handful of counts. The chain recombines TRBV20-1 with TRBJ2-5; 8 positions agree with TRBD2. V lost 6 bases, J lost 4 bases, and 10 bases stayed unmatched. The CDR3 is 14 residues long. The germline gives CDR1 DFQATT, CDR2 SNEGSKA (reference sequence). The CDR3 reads CSAIVREGRETQYF. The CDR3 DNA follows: TGCAGTGCCATCGTACGGGAGGGCCGAGAGACCCAGTACTTC.

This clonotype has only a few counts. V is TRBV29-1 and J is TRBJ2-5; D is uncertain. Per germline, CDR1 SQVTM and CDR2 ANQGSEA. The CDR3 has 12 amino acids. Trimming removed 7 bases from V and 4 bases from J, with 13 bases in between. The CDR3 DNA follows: TGCAGCGCGGACCTGGTACTAGAGACCCAGTACTTC. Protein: CSADLVLETQYF.